The entry below describes one TCR beta chain. This receptor's antigen is unknown. No base-level quality is on record; no much larger clone is a single base apart. In the paper's terms, the time point label means: 20 to 30 months on ibrutinib. For TCR beta library preparation, 2 to 2.5 micrograms of genomic DNA were isolated from cryopreserved PBMCs. Longitudinal blood samples from CLL patients on ibrutinib monotherapy were analyzed using high-throughput TCR beta sequencing. Patients were enrolled in a phase 2 open-label single-center ibrutinib monotherapy trial. These data originate in a study of cytotoxic CD8 clonotypes in ibrutinib-treated CLL (dated by TCRdb to the early 2020s). About the investigation overall: The cohort included some 14 treatment-naive and ten to twelve relapsed/refractory patients; about 18 were IGHV unmutated. On average, each sample yielded 270,000 or so productive templates and under 95,000 productive rearrangements. Longitudinal samples were available for about 30% of the roughly 86 trial participants. Every sample from remission and from progressive disease was obtained while the patients were still on ibrutinib. Partial responses were observed in roughly 24 patients and complete responses in 2; after a median follow-up of 68 months, remission was maintained in roughly 14 patients and progression was observed in some twelve. The response samples were drawn at a median of roughly twelve months into treatment, with a range of roughly 6 to 40 months. Cryopreserved peripheral blood mononuclear cells were collected at three points: before therapy, at response, and at either sustained remission or disease progression.

Each clonotype received, on average, around 9.6x coverage in deep resolution sequencing performed on a MiSeq, where the target depth lay between 1 in 1 million and 1 in 200,000 T cells. The immunoSEQ hsTCRB Kit was used to generate TCR beta libraries. The paper's data handling went like this. The data were analyzed with ImmunoSEQ Analyzer and ImmunoSEQ Data Assistant, and V, D and J gene assignments followed IMGT definitions. Clonality was computed as one minus normalized Shannon entropy of productive rearrangement frequencies, ranging from 0 to 1. Only overrepresented clonotypes making up at least 0.05% of the repertoire of each patient were included in the public clonotype analysis. About a dozen age-matched healthy donor repertoires from immuneACCESS were used as controls for clonality. TCRdb obtained this table from immuneACCESS and retained in-frame rearrangements with V and J assigned. These tables miss some clones; where compared with another copy, unresolved V genes account for less than half of the shortfall, and the remainder is unexplained. V and J calls and clone size come straight from that table; D and trimming were deduced from the DNA. In all, the sample holds 65,000 to 80,000 clones, and less than 90% of those were seen once. The ten largest clones add up to more than 30% of the sample.

Overall study results and their limits: Baseline clonality exceeded that of age-matched healthy donors and correlated strongly with circulating CD8+ T-cell counts. Lymph node repertoires were not examined, and the timing of sampling was not matched between patients in sustained remission and those whose disease progressed. Clonality rose at ibrutinib response, remained stable during sustained remission, and dropped back toward baseline at progression. Public clonotypes were rare and either shrank or stayed stable during treatment, and the rise in clonality at ibrutinib response reflected expansion of private clonotypes.

Material: PBMCs, obtained after 24 months of ibrutinib treatment. The TCR was taken from a human donor with chronic lymphocytic leukemia.

The CDR3 region has the sequence CSVDRAAGSYNEQFF. The DNA sequence follows: TGCAGCGTTGACAGGGCCGCGGGCTCCTACAATGAGCAGTTCTTC. The receptor chain draws on TRBV29-1 and TRBJ2-1; the D segment may tentatively be TRBD1 or TRBD2, each giving 5 matched bases. Trimming takes 3 bases from V and 0 bases from J, and the germline ends sit 12 bases apart. Reading the germline V gene gives CDR1 SQVTM and CDR2 ANQGSEA. Including the terminal cysteine and phenylalanine, the CDR3 comprises 15 residues. The DNA shown is the 45-base CDR3, in frame from base 1.